This TCR beta chain is drawn from a study of CD8 T cells in ankylosing spondylitis. Findings and caveats of the study: Significant enrichment of disease-linked clones was reported in matched ankylosing spondylitis synovial fluid. Earlier literature documents some of the motif variants in reactive arthritis synovial fluid and blood. In ankylosing spondylitis blood, a motif of about eight highly homologous TCR beta variants appeared characteristic.

CDR3 size: 14 residues. CDR1 and CDR2 from the germline V gene are DFQATT and SNEGSKA (reference sequence). V was pared by 2 bases and J by 9 bases, with 17 bases between. A quantitative 5'-RACE method, one with molecular barcodes, was used to make TCR beta libraries. Via MiXCR, TCRdb re-called the 5' RACE reads, giving one row per CDR3 protein. The table lists a few hundred thousand distinct CDR3 sequences, about 20% of them singletons. A remark on this clonotype: Antigen specificity is unknown.

The sequence was collected from a male donor with ankylosing spondylitis. The sample taken for sequencing was blood, either unsorted or a sorted T cell fraction (not recorded which). The chain joins TRBV20-1 to TRBJ2-1; TRBD2 is a possible D gene (6 bases). This CDR3 reads CSARLVAGTSEQFF. As DNA, the CDR3 is TGCAGTGCTAGACTGGTCGCGGGAACGAGTGAGCAGTTCTTC.